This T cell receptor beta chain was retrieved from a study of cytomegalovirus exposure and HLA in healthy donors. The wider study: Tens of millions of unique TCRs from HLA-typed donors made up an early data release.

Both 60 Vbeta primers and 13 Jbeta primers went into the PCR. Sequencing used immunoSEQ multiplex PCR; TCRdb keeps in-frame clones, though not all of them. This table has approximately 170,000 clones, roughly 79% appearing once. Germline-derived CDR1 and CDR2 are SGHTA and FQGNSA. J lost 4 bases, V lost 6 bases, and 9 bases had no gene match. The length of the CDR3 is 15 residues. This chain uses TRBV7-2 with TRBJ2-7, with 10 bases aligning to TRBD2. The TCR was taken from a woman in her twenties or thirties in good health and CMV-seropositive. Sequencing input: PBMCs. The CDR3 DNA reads TGTGCCAGCAGATTAACTAGCGGGGCCGGGTACGAGCAGTACTTC. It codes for CASRLTSGAGYEQYF.